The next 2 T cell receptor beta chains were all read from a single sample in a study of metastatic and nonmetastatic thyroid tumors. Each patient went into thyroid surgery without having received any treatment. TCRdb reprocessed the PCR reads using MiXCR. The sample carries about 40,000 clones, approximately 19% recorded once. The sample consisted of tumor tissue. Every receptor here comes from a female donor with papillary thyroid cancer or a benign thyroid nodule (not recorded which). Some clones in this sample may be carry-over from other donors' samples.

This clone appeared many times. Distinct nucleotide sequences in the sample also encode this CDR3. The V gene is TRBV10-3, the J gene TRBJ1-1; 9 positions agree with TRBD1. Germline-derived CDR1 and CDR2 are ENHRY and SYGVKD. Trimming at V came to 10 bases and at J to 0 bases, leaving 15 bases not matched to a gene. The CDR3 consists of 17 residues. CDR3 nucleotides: TGTGCCACCGACTCAGGGACAGGGCTAAGGGTGAACACTGAAGCTTTCTTT. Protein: CATDSGTGLRVNTEAFF.

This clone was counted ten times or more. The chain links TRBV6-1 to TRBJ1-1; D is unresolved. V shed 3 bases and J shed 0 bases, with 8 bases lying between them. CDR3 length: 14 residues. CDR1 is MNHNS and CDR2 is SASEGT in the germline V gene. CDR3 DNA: TGTGCCAGCAGTGATTGGTACCTGAACACTGAAGCTTTCTTT. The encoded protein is CASSDWYLNTEAFF.